The clone carrying this TCR beta chain was detected once. The data stem from a study of T cell changes during pregnancy in multiple sclerosis. Generated by immunoSEQ multiplex PCR, the TCRdb table keeps only in-frame clones and is missing some. Here the sample spans approximately 80,000 clones, about nine tenths being singletons. Deletions cut 1 base from V and 0 bases from J, with 4 bases between. Per germline, CDR1 SNHLY and CDR2 FYNNEI. The length of the CDR3 is 14 residues. V usage is TRBV2 and J usage is TRBJ1-3; D remains unclear. Sequenced here: PBMCs, sampled in the first trimester of pregnancy. This receptor was obtained from a female donor in good health, serving as a control in a pregnancy study. Some clones in this sample may be carry-over from other donors' samples. CDR3 protein: CASSEGSSGNTIYF. The CDR3 DNA reads as TGTGCCAGCAGTGAAGGCAGCTCTGGAAACACCATATATTTT.